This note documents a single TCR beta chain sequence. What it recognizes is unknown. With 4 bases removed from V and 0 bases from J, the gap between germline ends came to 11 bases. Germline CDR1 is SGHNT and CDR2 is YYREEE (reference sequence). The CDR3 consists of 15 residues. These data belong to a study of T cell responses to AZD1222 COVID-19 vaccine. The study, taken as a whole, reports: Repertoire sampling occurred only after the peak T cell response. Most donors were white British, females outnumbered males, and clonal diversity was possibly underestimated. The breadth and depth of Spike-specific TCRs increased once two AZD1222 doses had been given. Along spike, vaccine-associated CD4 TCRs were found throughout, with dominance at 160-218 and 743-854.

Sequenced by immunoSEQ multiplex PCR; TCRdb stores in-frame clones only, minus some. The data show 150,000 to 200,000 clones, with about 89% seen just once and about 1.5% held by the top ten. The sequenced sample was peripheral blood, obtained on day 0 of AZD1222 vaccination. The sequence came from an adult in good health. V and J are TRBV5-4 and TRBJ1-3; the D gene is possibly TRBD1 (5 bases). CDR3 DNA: TGTGCCAGCAGCGGGGGACGGAACTCTGGAAACACCATATATTTT. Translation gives CASSGGRNSGNTIYF.